This entry is about one T cell receptor beta chain. The clone's antigen remains unknown. The input lacks base qualities; no much larger clone sits a single base away. This record comes from a study of relationships among human T cell subsets (TCRdb year 2010). Broadly, across the study: Eight distinct blood T cell populations were sequenced: pan T, CD8 cytotoxic, regulatory, Th1, Th2, naive plus transitional, activated and memory cells. The investigation overall reported the following: The seven subsets showed no statistically significant differences in V, D and J usage, CDR3 length, or N-nucleotide additions. More than 55% of CD8+ cytotoxic sequences came from clones with more than 100 reads, while the regulatory and Th2 subsets showed few clones of that size. A CD4+CD8+ double-positive population could not be excluded by the bead-based sorting. The substantial sharing of CDR3s among Th1, Th2 and regulatory T cells was interpreted as suggesting that cell fate choices are stochastic.

The method was multiplex PCR. Data came from a 454 GS FLX. Semiquantitative ARM-PCR was used to amplify the TCR alpha and beta CDR3 regions from mRNA. In ARM-PCR, tagged nested gene-specific primers were used first, and communal superprimers then performed exponential amplification. Before the second amplification round was performed on first-round PCR products, the nested primers were removed by exonuclease. Amplicons were sequenced on the 454 platform, which allows rapid sequencing of millions of DNA fragments without cloning bias. A read counted as effective if the read could be mapped to both V and J germline segments. The paper's data handling went like this. IRmap was used to assign reads to germline V, D and J segments, relying on pyromap, a Smith-Waterman modification adapted to 454 sequencing errors. D-beta assignments were filtered using cutoffs set at the 99th percentile of alignment scores from simulated random sequences. CDR3 was defined as the amino acids lying between the conserved V-segment Y[YFLI]C motif and the J-segment [FW]GXGT motif. Repertoire diversity was estimated with a compound Poisson process model previously applied to large-scale EST data. A procedure for detecting cross-contamination was used to argue that the shared CDR3s did not come from sample contamination. The public sequencing data were trimmed at Q25 with fastp and processed into clonotypes with MiXCR by TCRdb, which kept only in-frame beta chains. Each CDR3 protein appears once, grouped with its most common genes and DNA. For this entry, the V and J calls and clone size follow TCRdb and not the study's own pipeline. This sample is represented by roughly 13,000 distinct CDR3 sequences; approximately 67% of them were singletons. The ten largest clones add up to about 27% of the sample.

The CDR3 spans 13 residues, from the cysteine through the phenylalanine. CDR3 DNA only is kept here, 39 bases in frame from base 1. Cut back by 2 bases and 0 bases, the V and J ends lie 5 bases apart. As encoded in the germline V gene (reference sequence), CDR1 is GTSNPN while CDR2 is SVGIG. The CD4+CD25-CD294- flow-through remaining after CD25, CD56 and CD294 bead selections was collected as Th1 cells. Miltenyi superparamagnetic beads coated with subset-specific monoclonal antibodies were used to isolate the T cell subsets. Peripheral blood was used as the source from which all T cell populations were isolated. Ficoll separation was used to obtain mononuclear cells from whole blood, after which anti-CD14 microbeads were used to deplete monocytes. Isolated cell populations were immediately resuspended in RNAprotect reagent.

The chain couples TRBV30 to TRBJ2-4; confidence is insufficient to name the D gene. The specimen was CD4+ Th1 cells sorted from blood. The sample's cell subset or site label, in plain terms: CD4+CD25-CD294- T helper 1 cells. This clonotype originated in a man aged 35 to 55 in good health. CDR3 sequence: CAWSRLAKNIQYF. Here is the DNA: TGTGCCTGGAGTCGCCTAGCCAAAAACATTCAGTACTTC.